This TCR beta chain was observed in a study of blood T cell repertoires in COVID-19. About the research overall: The cDNA or gDNA used as material had been derived from T cells, B-cell-depleted T cells, or PBMCs.

Generated by immunoSEQ multiplex PCR, the TCRdb table keeps only in-frame clones and is missing some. The sample records 150,000 to 200,000 clones, roughly nine tenths being singletons. What was sequenced was peripheral blood. The TCR originated in a young man who had recovered from COVID-19.

Here the CDR3 DNA reads TGTGCCAGCAGCGTAGTTGGAGGAGAATACAATGAGCAGTTCTTC. Translated, it gives CASSVVGGEYNEQFF. The chain carries TRBV9 and TRBJ2-1, with a possible D match to TRBD2 (5 bases). Germline-derived CDR1 and CDR2 are SGDLS and YYNGEE. Between the trimmed V and J ends, which lost 0 bases and 4 bases, there was a span of 11 bases. The CDR3 runs to 15 residues.